This entry lists 15 T cell receptor beta chains sequenced from one sample in a study of graft-versus-host responses after intestinal transplantation. Their target antigens are unknown. Only in-frame clones appear in the TCRdb table, and some are missing; sequencing was by immunoSEQ multiplex PCR. The table records 120,000 or so clones, roughly 93% of them present only once. Sequencing was performed on unstimulated CD8+ T cells sorted from spleen or lymph node cells, taken before intestinal transplant. These receptors came from a human donor who received an intestinal transplant.

The V gene is TRBV5-4, the J gene TRBJ2-7; D unclear. The CDR3 has 14 amino acids. Per germline, CDR1 SGHNT and CDR2 YYREEE (reference sequence). V was shortened by 4 bases and J by 2 bases, with 13 bases between the two germline ends. In DNA form, the CDR3 reads TGTGCCAGCAGCGTTGGGCTAGTGCCCTACGAGCAGTACTTC. Its protein product is CASSVGLVPYEQYF. Full variable domain (outside the CDR3, taken from reference TRBV5-4 and TRBJ2-7): ETGVTQSPTHLIKTRGQQVTLRCSSQSGHNTVSWYQQALGQGPQFIFQYYREEENGRGNFPPRFSGLQFPNYSSELNVNALELDDSALYLCASSVGLVPYEQYFGPGTRLTVT.

The chain is built from TRBV19 and TRBJ1-3; D gene uncertain. Germline CDR1 is LNHDA and CDR2 is SQIVND (reference sequence). V was shortened by 3 bases and J by 0 bases, with 9 bases between the two germline ends. This CDR3 spans 15 amino acids. CDR3 protein: CASSMWHTSGNTIYF. CDR3 in DNA: TGTGCCAGTAGTATGTGGCACACCTCTGGAAACACCATATATTTT.

The genes are TRBV5-1 and TRBJ2-7; D possibly corresponds to TRBD1 (6 bases). Trimming removed 0 bases from V and 6 bases from J, with 10 bases in between. The CDR3 has 13 amino acids. The germline V gene has CDR1 SGHRS and CDR2 YFSETQ. In DNA form, the CDR3 reads TGCGCCAGCAGCTTGGAGTGGGACACCGAGCAGTACTTC. This gives the protein CASSLEWDTEQYF.

The chain couples TRBV2 to TRBJ2-1, with D maybe TRBD2 (5 bases). The CDR3 length is 14 residues. The V and J ends lost 3 bases and 5 bases respectively, with 11 bases between them. Germline V gene data show CDR1 as SNHLY and CDR2 as FYNNEI. DNA of the CDR3: TGTGCCAGCAGTGACAGCGGCAAGGACAATGAGCAGTTCTTC. The encoded protein is CASSDSGKDNEQFF.

V and J are TRBV13 and TRBJ2-1; D is ambiguous. Deletions cut 5 bases from V and 8 bases from J, with 16 bases between. Looked up from germline, CDR1 is PRHDT and CDR2 is FYEKMQ (reference sequence). This CDR3 is built from 14 residues. The DNA of the CDR3 is TGTGCCAGCAGCCCCCCGCTAGTCTCCGATGAGCAGTTCTTC. It is translated as CASSPPLVSDEQFF. The whole variable domain, remainder taken from reference TRBV13 and TRBJ2-1, is AAGVIQSPRHLIKEKRETATLKCYPIPRHDTVYWYQQGPGQDPQFLISFYEKMQSDKGSIPDRFSAQQFSDYHSELNMSSLELGDSALYFCASSPPLVSDEQFFGPGTRLTVL.

The gene calls are TRBV28 and TRBJ2-1; D remains ambiguous. The germline V gene encodes CDR1 MDHEN and CDR2 SYDVKM. V was clipped by 2 bases and J by 5 bases, with 7 bases between them. The length of the CDR3 is 13 residues. CDR3 amino acids: CASSLRQDNEQFF. CDR3 DNA: TGTGCCAGCAGTTTACGGCAGGACAATGAGCAGTTCTTC.

The rearrangement links TRBV10-1 to TRBJ2-1; D ambiguous. Trimming pared 8 bases from V and 1 base from J, leaving 15 bases between. Germline CDR1 reads WNHNN; CDR2 reads SYGVQD (reference sequence). This CDR3 comprises 15 residues. The DNA of the CDR3 is TGCGCCAGCGGATCACCAGTTACGTCCTACAATGAGCAGTTCTTC. Protein: CASGSPVTSYNEQFF.

The J gene is TRBJ1-1, the V gene TRBV11-3; D gene uncertain. The V gene lost 1 base and the J gene lost 4 bases, with 4 bases spanning the gap. The CDR3 is 12 amino acids. Per germline, CDR1 SGHNT and CDR2 YENEEA. The CDR3 spells CASSLAGTEAFF. DNA of the CDR3: TGTGCCAGCAGCTTAGCAGGCACTGAAGCTTTCTTT. The full variable domain, with the rest looked up from reference TRBV11-3 and TRBJ1-1, is EAGVVQSPRYKIIEKKQPVAFWCNPISGHNTLYWYLQNLGQGPELLIRYENEEAVDDSQLPKDRFSAERLKGVDSTLKIQPAELGDSAVYLCASSLAGTEAFFGQGTRLTVV.

J is TRBJ2-1 and V is TRBV19; 11 nucleotides line up with TRBD1. Per the germline V gene, CDR1 is LNHDA and CDR2 is SQIVND (reference sequence). The CDR3 extends over 16 amino acids. V shed 5 bases and J 7 bases; nucleotides not matched to a gene: 10. CDR3 bases: TGTGCCAGTAGTCGGATCCGGGACAGGGGGGGGAATGAGCAGTTCTTC. The encoded protein is CASSRIRDRGGNEQFF.

This clone was detected only once. The chain is built from TRBV5-1 and TRBJ2-5; no reliable D call. Germline V gene data show CDR1 as SGHRS and CDR2 as YFSETQ. The CDR3 is 13 amino acids. Trimming cost V 3 bases and J 0 bases, with 6 bases left between them. The chain's CDR3 is CASSSTNQETQYF. Here the CDR3 DNA reads TGCGCCAGCAGCTCGACAAACCAAGAGACCCAGTACTTC.

V gene TRBV27 combines with J gene TRBJ2-7; D is unclear. Germline V gene sequence: CDR1 MNHEY, CDR2 SMNVEV (reference sequence). V gave up 4 bases and J gave up 2 bases, with 9 bases separating them. The CDR3 consists of 13 residues. The CDR3 loop is CASSYDITYEQYF. CDR3 coding DNA: TGTGCCAGCAGTTACGACATTACCTACGAGCAGTACTTC.

The chain employs TRBV6-5 and TRBJ2-1; the match to TRBD2 covers 13 bases. This CDR3 is 16 amino acids long. CDR1 and CDR2 from the germline V gene are MNHEY and SVGAGI. Germline trimming cut 2 bases from V and 10 bases from J; bases unmatched to any gene: 8. This CDR3 is CASSYELAGGPSEQFF. The CDR3 DNA reads as TGTGCCAGCAGTTACGAACTAGCGGGAGGGCCGAGCGAGCAGTTCTTC.

This chain joins TRBV19 and TRBJ2-7, with D unresolved. The germline gives CDR1 LNHDA, CDR2 SQIVND (reference sequence). The CDR3 totals 14 residues. The V and J ends lost 5 bases and 1 base respectively, with 12 bases between them. CDR3 nucleotide sequence: TGTGCCAGTAGTCCGGCCACTTCTTCCTACGAGCAGTACTTC. This sequence encodes CASSPATSSYEQYF.

The gene calls are TRBV11-3 and TRBJ2-7; tentatively, D is TRBD1 or TRBD2 (5 bases each). The length of the CDR3 is 16 residues. Per the germline V gene, CDR1 is SGHNT and CDR2 is YENEEA. The V end was cut by 5 bases, the J end by 3 bases, with 20 bases between. CDR3 sequence reads: CASSDILVGDDYEQYF. The CDR3 nucleotides read TGTGCCAGCAGCGATATTCTGGTCGGGGACGACTACGAGCAGTACTTC. The full variable domain, rest sourced from reference TRBV11-3 and TRBJ2-7, is EAGVVQSPRYKIIEKKQPVAFWCNPISGHNTLYWYLQNLGQGPELLIRYENEEAVDDSQLPKDRFSAERLKGVDSTLKIQPAELGDSAVYLCASSDILVGDDYEQYFGPGTRLTVT.

V and J are TRBV11-2 and TRBJ2-4; TRBD1 matches at 9 bases. With V trimmed by 4 bases and J by 6 bases, 13 bases remained unmatched. This CDR3 contains 17 residues. CDR1 and CDR2 from the germline V gene are SGHAT and FQNNGV. CDR3 sequence (DNA): TGTGCCAGCAGCTCCTCTACAGGGGGCTCGGGTACAAACATTCAGTACTTC. It is translated as CASSSSTGGSGTNIQYF.